This T cell receptor (beta chain) was profiled in a study of early T cells in non-severe SARS-CoV-2 infection. Study summary: Chains were not paired, and sequencing was done on bulk RNA from unsorted whole blood. Notes on the study in general: A preference for anti-spike CD8 responses marked VDJdb matching, which missed private and CD4 specificities.

Many counts were recorded for this clonotype. The antigen remains unidentified. Unique molecular identifiers tagged individual cDNA molecules. MiXCR, run by TCRdb on the 5' RACE reads, gives a single entry per CDR3 protein. The sample lists under 25,000 distinct CDR3 sequences, more than 3.5% occurring once. V lost 5 bases and J lost 7, with 12 bases in between. The germline gives CDR1 SGHTA, CDR2 FQGNSA. The CDR3 loop spans 12 amino acids. This chain links TRBV7-2 with TRBJ2-7; D is undetermined. This receptor was taken from an adult who was a healthcare worker with PCR-confirmed SARS-CoV-2 infection or an uninfected control (not recorded which). The specimen sequenced was whole blood. The CDR3 loop is CASSRDLGEQYF. Here the CDR3 DNA reads TGTGCCAGCAGCCGAGATTTAGGAGAGCAGTACTTC.